The sequence of this T cell receptor (beta chain) was determined in a study of T cells in localized non-small cell lung cancer. Sequencing was performed with immunoSEQ multiplex PCR; in TCRdb, only in-frame clones are kept and a portion is missing. The sample shows about 52,000 clones, about 78% of them seen only once. Findings and caveats of the study: Compared with tumor, uninvolved adjacent lung displayed greater T cell clonality, ranking highest overall.

Comment on this clone: Its cognate antigen is unknown.

CDR1 and CDR2 (germline): GTSNPN, SVGIG (reference sequence). This CDR3 contains 11 residues. The V gene end was trimmed by 4 bases and the J gene end by 11 bases; junction bases not matched to a gene: 6. The source material was PBMCs, sampled before any cancer treatment. This TCR derives from a woman aged 35 to 75 with stage II lung adenocarcinoma. J is TRBJ1-1 and V is TRBV30; 8 nucleotides match TRBD1. CDR3 DNA: TGTGCCTGGAAACGGACAGGGCACGCTTTCTTT. This translates into CAWKRTGHAFF.